Listed here are 25 T cell receptor beta chains from one sample, sequenced in a study of blood T cell repertoires in COVID-19. Profiled with immunoSEQ multiplex PCR; TCRdb holds only in-frame clones, not every one. The sample records approximately 60,000 clones, approximately 79% being singletons. Sequencing was carried out using peripheral blood. The receptors were sampled from a woman of 80 years or more with active or convalescent COVID-19.

The gene calls are TRBV18 and TRBJ2-5; possibly TRBD2 for D (6 bases). The V gene lost 4 bases and the J gene lost 5 bases, with 11 bases spanning the gap. Germline CDR1 reads KGHSH; CDR2 reads LQKENI. This CDR3 is 13 amino acids long. CDR3 bases: TGTGCCAGCTCACTCGGACTACAGGAGACCCAGTACTTC. The encoded protein is CASSLGLQETQYF.

This chain connects TRBV5-5 to TRBJ1-5, with D hard to call. V was cut by 0 bases and J by 3 bases, with 7 bases left in between. This CDR3 spans 14 amino acids. The V gene's germline CDR1 is SGHKS and CDR2 YYEKEE (reference sequence). CDR3 loop: CASSLAPDNQPQHF. The DNA for the CDR3 is TGTGCCAGCAGCTTGGCGCCAGACAATCAGCCCCAGCATTTT.

This clone has just one count. The chain employs TRBV5-4 and TRBJ2-3; 8 bases align to TRBD2. In germline, CDR1 is SGHNT, CDR2 YYREEE (reference sequence). V lost 0 bases to trimming and J lost 2 bases; unmatched junction nucleotides: 2. The CDR3 covers 15 residues. CDR3 protein: CASSLDSGATDTQYF. DNA for the CDR3: TGTGCCAGCAGCTTGGATAGCGGGGCCACAGATACGCAGTATTTT.

The gene calls are TRBV7-9 and TRBJ2-7; TRBD1 matches at 8 bases. Losses at the gene ends were 10 bases for V and 4 bases for J; bases not matched to a gene: 12. From germline, CDR1 is SEHNR and CDR2 FQNEAQ (reference sequence). The CDR3 has 14 amino acids. CDR3 nucleotides: TGTGCCACAGCTTATACAGGGGGTGGTTACGAGCAGTACTTC. Translating it yields CATAYTGGGYEQYF.

This clone has just one count. V gene TRBV9 combines with J gene TRBJ1-3; 8 bases map to TRBD1. The CDR3 is made up of 14 amino acids. The V gene end was trimmed by 3 bases and the J gene end by 2 bases; junction bases not matched to a gene: 1. Germline CDR1 and CDR2: SGDLS and YYNGEE. In DNA form, the CDR3 reads TGTGCCAGCAGCGGGACAGGGACTGGAAACACCATATATTTT. The encoded protein is CASSGTGTGNTIYF.

This sequence joins TRBV5-1 and TRBJ1-5; D ambiguous. The germline V gene has CDR1 SGHRS and CDR2 YFSETQ. V was trimmed by 4 bases and J by 11 bases, leaving 25 bases between them. The CDR3 extends over 16 amino acids. In DNA form, the CDR3 reads TGCGCCAGCAGCGAAAGGACCGGGATGGGTTTAGTGGCCCAGCATTTT. This translates into CASSERTGMGLVAQHF. The full variable domain, rest sourced from reference TRBV5-1 and TRBJ1-5, is KAGVTQTPRYLIKTRGQQVTLSCSPISGHRSVSWYQQTPGQGLQFLFEYFSETQRNKGNFPGRFSGRQFSNSRSEMNVSTLELGDSALYLCASSERTGMGLVAQHFGDGTRLSIL.

The V gene is TRBV5-1, the J gene TRBJ2-7; perhaps TRBD1 as D (6 bases). This CDR3 has 12 residues. Germline V lookup: CDR1 SGHRS, CDR2 YFSETQ. V gave up 0 bases and J gave up 9 bases, with 10 bases separating them. The CDR3 region has the DNA TGCGCCAGCAGCTTGGCCCAAGGGGGGCAGTACTTC. This sequence encodes CASSLAQGGQYF.

This sequence joins TRBV7-9 and TRBJ2-3; TRBD2 matches 9 bases. CDR3 length: 16 amino acids. Germline assignment: CDR1 SEHNR and CDR2 FQNEAQ (reference sequence). J lost 1 base, V lost 1 base, and 3 bases had no gene match. The CDR3 sequence is CASSLELAGGTDTQYF. CDR3 nucleotide sequence: TGTGCCAGCAGCTTAGAATTAGCGGGGGGCACAGATACGCAGTATTTT.

In this sample, this clone turned up once. The CDR3 bases are TGTGCCAGCAGCCAAGAAACAGGGACGGGTGAAAAACTGTTTTTT. Translating gives CASSQETGTGEKLFF. The genes are TRBV3-1 (or the pseudogene TRBV3-2) and TRBJ1-4; D may be TRBD1 (6 bases). The CDR3 loop spans 15 amino acids. Trimming cost V 0 bases and J 7 bases, with 12 bases left between them. Germline V gives CDR1 LGHDT, CDR2 YNNKEL (reference sequence).

The V call is TRBV4-1, the J call TRBJ1-2; D perhaps matches TRBD1 (5 bases). The CDR3 has 15 amino acids. Germline CDR1 is MGHRA and CDR2 is YSYEKL. V lost 3 bases to trimming and J lost 2 bases, with 13 bases between them. In DNA, the CDR3 is TGCGCCAGCAGCCATCCCGACAGCCTCAACTATGGCTACACCTTC. This translates into CASSHPDSLNYGYTF.

V and J are TRBV4-1 and TRBJ2-7; 7 bases match TRBD2. This CDR3 has 15 residues. In germline, CDR1 is MGHRA, CDR2 YSYEKL. Trimming took 5 bases from V and 5 from J; bases not matched to a gene: 12. CDR3 DNA sequence: TGCGCCAGCAGCGAGGATGGGGGGGTTGTCGACGAGCAGTACTTC. Amino acid sequence: CASSEDGGVVDEQYF.

The CDR3 loop is CASGLWQGAGANVLTF. CDR3 DNA sequence: TGTGCTAGTGGTTTATGGCAAGGGGCTGGGGCCAACGTCCTGACTTTC. V is TRBV12-5 and J is TRBJ2-6, with D perhaps TRBD1 (5 bases). V shed 3 bases and J shed 2 bases, with 11 bases lying between them. The CDR3 spans 16 residues. Germline loops: CDR1 LGHNT, CDR2 FRNRAP.

This chain links TRBV6-5 with TRBJ1-1; D is ambiguous. The CDR3 covers 13 residues. Trimming pared 6 bases from V and 5 bases from J, leaving 13 bases between. Germline CDR1 and CDR2: MNHEY and SVGAGI. The CDR3: CASSRPAGTEAFF. Here the CDR3 DNA reads TGTGCCAGCAGCCGACCGGCGGGAACTGAAGCTTTCTTT.

This rearrangement joins TRBV11-2 to TRBJ2-3; possible D gene TRBD2, 5 bases. The V and J ends lost 1 base and 4 bases respectively, with 9 bases between them. The CDR3 is 14 amino acids. Per germline, CDR1 SGHAT and CDR2 FQNNGV. CDR3 in amino acids: CASSLGGMADTQYF. The DNA for the CDR3 is TGTGCCAGCAGCTTAGGAGGGATGGCAGATACGCAGTATTTT.

This clone occurred a few times. This chain links TRBV5-1 with TRBJ2-6; TRBD2 aligns across 7 bases. Losses at the gene ends were 5 bases for V and 0 bases for J; bases not matched to a gene: 5. The germline V gene has CDR1 SGHRS and CDR2 YFSETQ. The CDR3 consists of 16 residues. As DNA, the CDR3 is TGCGCCAGCAGTCCGGTAGCGGGCTCTGGGGCCAACGTCCTGACTTTC. Protein: CASSPVAGSGANVLTF.

The rearrangement uses TRBV19 and TRBJ2-3, with 16 bases aligning to TRBD2. CDR3 length: 18 amino acids. Germline trimming cut 3 bases from V and 1 base from J; bases unmatched to any gene: 4. Germline V lookup: CDR1 LNHDA, CDR2 SQIVND (reference sequence). The CDR3 is CASSITGTSGGGTDTQYF. CDR3 in DNA: TGTGCCAGTAGTATTACCGGGACTAGCGGGGGGGGCACAGATACGCAGTATTTT.

The genes are TRBV10-1 and TRBJ2-3, with D tentatively TRBD2 (6 bases). CDR3 length equals 14 residues. The germline V gene encodes CDR1 WNHNN and CDR2 SYGVQD (reference sequence). V shed 5 bases and J shed 1 base, with 10 bases lying between them. In DNA form, the CDR3 reads TGCGCCAGCAGTTTGGCGGGGCGCACAGATACGCAGTATTTT. Amino acid sequence: CASSLAGRTDTQYF.

This clone was detected once. The chain joins TRBV30 to TRBJ2-5, with TRBD2 matching over 9 bases. Germline V gene lookup returns CDR1 GTSNPN and CDR2 SVGIG (reference sequence). Trimming cost V 3 bases and J 7 bases; bases outside gene matches: 12. This CDR3 spans 15 amino acids. The CDR3 region has the DNA TGTGCCTGGAGGAGGGGCGGGGGGGCCTTCGTGACCCAGTACTTC. It yields the protein CAWRRGGGAFVTQYF.

The gene calls are TRBV5-1 and TRBJ1-4; tentative D call: TRBD1 (6 bases). CDR3 size: 14 residues. Germline CDR1 and CDR2: SGHRS and YFSETQ. The ends were cut back, 0 bases at V and 6 bases at J, with 9 bases in the middle. As DNA, the CDR3 is TGCGCCAGCAGCTTGGTGGCAGGGGATGAAAAACTGTTTTTT. This encodes CASSLVAGDEKLFF.

This clone came up many times. The V gene is TRBV18, the J gene TRBJ2-7; 7 positions match TRBD1. CDR1 and CDR2 (germline): KGHSH, LQKENI. The CDR3 has 15 amino acids. Trimming cost V 6 bases and J 2 bases; bases outside gene matches: 10. The CDR3 region has the DNA TGTGCCAGCTCTCGACTGGGGACAGACACCTACGAGCAGTACTTC. Translation gives CASSRLGTDTYEQYF.

This sequence joins TRBV3-1 (or the pseudogene TRBV3-2) and TRBJ2-2, with TRBD2 matching over 8 bases. The CDR3 is 16 amino acids. Trimming cost V 0 bases and J 4 bases; bases outside gene matches: 4. Per germline, CDR1 LGHDT and CDR2 YNNKEL (reference sequence). CDR3 in DNA: TGTGCCAGCAGCCAAGATTCGGGGGGGTTCACCGGGGAGCTGTTTTTT. Protein sequence: CASSQDSGGFTGELFF.

The genes are TRBV5-1 and TRBJ2-5; the match to TRBD2 covers 7 bases. Germline trimming cut 0 bases from V and 7 bases from J; bases unmatched to any gene: 3. This CDR3 comprises 13 residues. The germline V gene encodes CDR1 SGHRS and CDR2 YFSETQ. The CDR3 region has the DNA TGCGCCAGCAGCTTGGTAGCTAGCGGGACCCAGTACTTC. Translating gives CASSLVASGTQYF.

This clone showed up just a few times. The same CDR3 also results from other DNA sequences found in this sample. The genes are TRBV19 and TRBJ1-2; D is uncertain. The germline V and J ends were trimmed by 5 bases and 4 bases, with 8 bases remaining between them. The germline V gene has CDR1 LNHDA and CDR2 SQIVND (reference sequence). The CDR3 totals 12 residues. In DNA, the CDR3 is TGTGCCAGTAGTCCAGTAAGCTATGGCTACACCTTC. This sequence encodes CASSPVSYGYTF. The full variable domain, with the rest looked up from reference TRBV19 and TRBJ1-2, is DGGITQSPKYLFRKEGQNVTLSCEQNLNHDAMYWYRQDPGQGLRLIYYSQIVNDFQKGDIAEGYSVSREKKESFPLTVTSAQKNPTAFYLCASSPVSYGYTFGSGTRLTVV.

This chain links TRBV2 with TRBJ2-2; possibly TRBD2 for D (6 bases). V lost 6 bases and J 7 bases, leaving 18 bases between the germline ends. The CDR3 loop spans 15 amino acids. Germline loops: CDR1 SNHLY, CDR2 FYNNEI. In nucleotides, the CDR3 is TGTGCCAGCAGGGGTGGGGGGTTTGCCCACGGGGAGCTGTTTTTT. Translation: CASRGGGFAHGELFF.

This clone was counted once. The rearrangement links TRBV19 to TRBJ1-2; TRBD1 matches at 7 bases. The CDR3 length is 15 residues. The germline V gene encodes CDR1 LNHDA and CDR2 SQIVND (reference sequence). With V trimmed by 7 bases and J by 0 bases, 8 bases remained unmatched. DNA of the CDR3: TGTGCCAGTACCCTTAGGACAGGACCTAACTATGGCTACACCTTC. Its translation: CASTLRTGPNYGYTF.